This T cell receptor beta chain came from a study of cytotoxic CD8 clonotypes in ibrutinib-treated CLL. Repertoires were generated with immunoSEQ multiplex PCR, while TCRdb's copy carries only in-frame clones and drops some. Among more than 85,000 clones listed, 75% to 80% were seen once. J was trimmed by 6 bases and V by 4 bases; bases with no gene match: 5. The CDR3 length is 14 residues. Per the germline V gene, CDR1 is ENHRY and CDR2 is SYGVKD. The sequence derives from a human donor with chronic lymphocytic leukemia. The source was PBMCs, collected after 24 months of ibrutinib treatment. V and J are TRBV10-3 and TRBJ2-7, with TRBD2 matching over 11 bases. The CDR3 reads CAISALAGDAEQYF. Written as DNA, the CDR3 is TGTGCCATCAGTGCACTAGCGGGAGACGCCGAGCAGTACTTC.